This T cell receptor beta chain stems from a study of blood T cell repertoires in COVID-19. Those enrolled in Seattle joined during active infection and were followed longitudinally afterward. Trimming shortened V by 0 bases and J by 7 bases, and 6 bases separated the two germline ends. The CDR3 sequence is 12 residues long. Assay used: immunoSEQ multiplex PCR; TCRdb lists only in-frame clones, some missing. The sample includes about 140,000 clones, about 85% seen only once; the top ten take around 2.3%. This TCR was sampled from a human donor with COVID-19, enrolled during active disease. The donor label of this sample is uncertain. The sample was peripheral blood. The V and J genes are TRBV12-3 or TRBV12-4 and TRBJ1-2; the D is unclear. CDR3 DNA: TGTGCCAGCAGTTTAGCATGGGCTGGCTACACCTTC. It specifies CASSLAWAGYTF.